This T cell receptor beta chain is from a study of control samples from healthy donors and cancer patients. The assay was immunoSEQ multiplex PCR, and TCRdb's table has in-frame clones only and misses some. Among under 150,000 clones listed, nearly 90% were seen once. This CDR3 comprises 14 residues. Between the trimmed V and J ends, which lost 5 bases and 2 bases, there was a span of 11 bases. Germline CDR1 reads SGHAT; CDR2 reads FQNNGV. Source material: PBMCs. The chain is built from TRBV11-2 and TRBJ2-3; D possibly matches TRBD1 or TRBD2 (5 bases each). The receptor's source is a man in his fifties with head and neck cancer. CDR3 nucleotide sequence: TGTGCCAGCAGCCGGACCGGGACCACAGATACGCAGTATTTT. Its translation: CASSRTGTTDTQYF.